This is a list of T cell receptor beta chains from one sample in a study of cytomegalovirus exposure and HLA in healthy donors. The repertoire was sequenced with immunoSEQ multiplex PCR; TCRdb's copy has only in-frame clones and lacks some. The sample has around 68,000 clones, about 85% seen once; the top ten hold around 10%. Sequencing used PBMCs. The receptors originated from a female donor in good health and CMV-seronegative. The CDR3 runs from the conserved cysteine through the conserved F or W. A D gene is named only where the DNA matches it firmly. Size values are once, few and many counts, or a class for expanded clones, and some rows have none.

d_gene,v_gene,abundance,j_gene,CDR3aa,CDR3nt
-,TRBV28,-,TRBJ2-1,CASSSGRQSEQFF,TGTGCCAGCAGTTCTGGGAGACAAAGTGAGCAGTTCTTC
-,TRBV5-4,-,TRBJ2-5,CASSLWWGEQETQYF,TGTGCCAGCAGCTTATGGTGGGGGGAGCAAGAGACCCAGTACTTC
TRBD1,TRBV7-9,-,TRBJ1-1,CASSATGGSILDTEAFF,TGTGCCAGCAGCGCGACAGGGGGCTCTATCCTGGACACTGAAGCTTTCTTT
TRBD1,TRBV5-8,once,TRBJ2-3,CASSSGQGADTQYF,TGTGCCAGCAGCTCCGGACAGGGTGCAGATACGCAGTATTTT
-,TRBV28,-,TRBJ2-2,CASTRIWGATGELFF,TGTGCCAGCACCCGCATTTGGGGAGCCACCGGGGAGCTGTTTTTT
TRBD1,TRBV6-5,-,TRBJ1-2,CASTRLGQDYGYTF,TGTGCCAGCACCCGCCTGGGACAGGATTATGGCTACACCTTC
-,TRBV6-5,-,TRBJ1-4,CASSPWPDSNEKLFF,TGTGCCAGCAGTCCCTGGCCCGACAGCAATGAAAAACTGTTTTTT
TRBD2,TRBV9,-,TRBJ2-7,CASSVGGGTYEQYF,TGTGCCAGCAGCGTGGGCGGGGGAACCTACGAGCAGTACTTC
TRBD2,TRBV14,-,TRBJ2-1,CASSQDHSGGAWGEQFF,TGTGCCAGCAGCCAAGATCATAGCGGGGGGGCGTGGGGTGAGCAGTTCTTC
-,TRBV6-1,-,TRBJ1-4,CASSDLKGVTNEKLFF,TGTGCCAGCAGTGACCTAAAAGGGGTAACTAATGAAAAACTGTTTTTT
TRBD1,TRBV28,-,TRBJ2-4,CASRGDRVSKNIQYF,TGTGCCAGCAGAGGAGACAGGGTTTCCAAAAACATTCAGTACTTC
TRBD1,TRBV7-9,-,TRBJ1-5,CASSHRGEGQPQHF,TGTGCCAGCAGCCACAGGGGGGAGGGTCAGCCCCAGCATTTT
-,TRBV10-3,-,TRBJ2-1,CANHQAPGDSSYNEQFF,TGTGCCAATCATCAAGCACCGGGGGATAGCTCCTACAATGAGCAGTTCTTC
-,TRBV15,few,TRBJ1-5,CATSSRTTAQPQHF,TGTGCCACCAGCAGTCGGACAACAGCTCAGCCCCAGCATTTT
-,TRBV6-4,once,TRBJ1-2,CATRWYGYTF,TGTGCCACCCGGTGGTATGGCTACACCTTC